This T cell receptor (beta chain) was documented in a study of graft-versus-host responses after intestinal transplantation. Study outcomes and limitations: Patients with graft-donor T cell macrochimerism had high graft-versus-host to host-versus-graft clonal ratios in allografts.

CDR3 size: 15 residues. CDR1 and CDR2 (germline): MNHEY, SMNVEV (reference sequence). V lost 7 bases, J lost 1 base, and 14 bases lay in between. With respect to this clone: The antigen is not known.

The assay was immunoSEQ multiplex PCR, and TCRdb's table has in-frame clones only and misses some. The data hold around 90,000 clones, with 85% to 95% observed a single time. Specimen: unstimulated CD8+ T cells sorted from spleen or lymph node cells, collected before transplant. The TCR was taken from a human donor who was the organ donor for an intestinal transplant. V is TRBV27 and J is TRBJ2-1, with no clear D. CDR3 amino acids: CASTPGWRSYNEQFF. For the CDR3, the DNA is TGTGCCAGCACCCCTGGGTGGCGGTCCTACAATGAGCAGTTCTTC.